The T cell receptor beta chain under discussion was sequenced for a study of identical twins. The study's findings and limits: Partial confounding of zero-insertion analyses by invariant MAIT and iNKT cells was possible. Within beta out-of-frame sequences, the excess sharing observed between twins was weaker.

A template switching step contributed a universal primer site, while unique molecular identifiers were present in the cDNA. TCRdb independently ran MiXCR on the 5' RACE reads; one entry per CDR3 protein. This sample has 120,000 to 150,000 distinct CDR3 sequences, with 3% to 4.5% found just once. Only healthy Caucasians were enrolled as donors. CDR3 length: 15 residues. The V segment lost 2 bases and the J segment 5 bases; nucleotides outside the gene matches: 10. Germline CDR1 is DFQATT and CDR2 is SNEGSKA (reference sequence). This clonotype was recorded many times. No antigen is known for it. The receptor was derived from a man aged 18-30 years in good health. The sample taken for sequencing was memory T cells sorted from blood. The chain employs TRBV20-1 and TRBJ2-3; 7 nucleotides align to TRBD1. The chain's CDR3 is CSARWEGGHLDTQYF. CDR3 sequence (DNA): TGCAGTGCTAGATGGGAAGGGGGCCATTTAGATACGCAGTATTTT.